The TCR beta chain described here comes from a study of blood T cell repertoires in COVID-19. The Seattle patients joined while their infection was active and were tracked longitudinally afterward. CDR1 and CDR2 from the germline V gene are KGHSH and LQKENI. Trimming took 2 bases from V and 3 from J, leaving 10 bases between them. This CDR3 is built from 14 residues. Only in-frame clones appear in the TCRdb table, and some are missing; sequencing was by immunoSEQ multiplex PCR. The data contain 300,000 to 350,000 clones, roughly 90% of them seen just once; the ten biggest clones take up under 3.5%. The chain links TRBV18 to TRBJ1-1; weak D call: TRBD1 (5 bases). The sequence came from a woman younger than 45 with COVID-19, enrolled during active disease. Sequenced material: peripheral blood. The CDR3 sequence: CASSPGAAHTEAFF. As DNA, the CDR3 is TGTGCCAGCTCACCAGGGGCAGCCCACACTGAAGCTTTCTTT.